The next 27 T cell receptor beta chains were all read from a single sample in a study of CD8 T cells in ankylosing spondylitis. Via MiXCR, TCRdb re-called the 5' RACE reads, giving one row per CDR3 protein. The repertoire holds around 300,000 distinct CDR3 sequences, around a tenth seen once, with roughly 9.5% in the top ten. Sequenced input: blood, either unsorted or a sorted T cell fraction (not recorded which). Receptor source: a female donor with ankylosing spondylitis or in good health (not recorded which).

The sample holds a few counts of this clonotype. The CDR3 loop is CASSWPGQGYNEQFF. The DNA of the CDR3 is TGCGCCAGCAGCTGGCCGGGACAGGGTTACAATGAGCAGTTCTTC. V and J are TRBV5-1 and TRBJ2-1, with 9 bases lining up with TRBD1. J gave up 4 bases and V 3 bases, and 5 bases lay outside the gene matches. CDR3 length: 15 amino acids. The germline gives CDR1 SGHRS, CDR2 YFSETQ.

The table lists this clonotype with many counts. The V gene is TRBV6-1, the J gene TRBJ2-5; TRBD1 or TRBD2 may be the D gene (5 bases each). Germline CDR1 is MNHNS and CDR2 is SASEGT. V was shortened by 8 bases and J by 5 bases, with 15 bases between the two germline ends. The length of the CDR3 is 13 residues. CDR3 loop: CASDPGTRETQYF. DNA of the CDR3: TGTGCCAGCGATCCGGGGACGAGGGAGACCCAGTACTTC.

CDR3 nucleotides: TGTGCCAGCAGTAAATCCGGGACTAGCGGGAGGGCCTACGAGCAGTACTTC. This translates into CASSKSGTSGRAYEQYF. The chain recombines TRBV12-3 or TRBV12-4 with TRBJ2-7; 16 bases are a match to TRBD2. The CDR3 sequence is 17 residues long. Trimming at V came to 5 bases and at J to 2 bases, leaving 6 bases not matched to a gene.

This clonotype was observed many times. The CDR3 spells CASSPSGSNTGELFF. The CDR3 nucleotides read TGTGCCAGCAGCCCGTCGGGGTCTAACACCGGGGAGCTGTTTTTT. V and J are TRBV5-6 and TRBJ2-2, with D perhaps TRBD2 (5 bases). Germline values: CDR1 SGHDT, CDR2 YYEEEE. This CDR3 has 15 residues. Deletions cut 4 bases from V and 2 bases from J, with 12 bases between.

This clonotype was seen at least ten times. The V gene is TRBV6-2 or TRBV6-3, the J gene TRBJ1-6, with D hard to call. V lost 1 base to trimming and J lost 7 bases, with 11 bases between them. Germline V gene sequence: CDR1 MNHEY, CDR2 SVGEGT. This CDR3 region has 15 residues. This chain's CDR3 is CASSYLAVRNSPLHF. In DNA form, the CDR3 reads TGTGCCAGCAGTTACTTGGCAGTGAGGAATTCACCCCTCCACTTT.

V and J are TRBV3-1 and TRBJ1-2; D remains ambiguous. The CDR3 runs to 14 residues. Germline values: CDR1 LGHDT, CDR2 YNNKEL (reference sequence). V dropped 1 base and J dropped 7 bases, with 13 bases sitting between them. CDR3 loop: CASSQVVGIGGYTF. The CDR3 coding sequence is TGTGCCAGCAGCCAAGTAGTAGGGATTGGTGGCTACACCTTC.

This clonotype has ten or more counts. V is TRBV5-6 and J is TRBJ1-2; weak D call: TRBD1 (5 bases). Germline loops: CDR1 SGHDT, CDR2 YYEEEE. V gave up 0 bases and J gave up 2 bases, with 14 bases separating them. The CDR3 is 16 amino acids. CDR3 bases: TGTGCCAGCAGCTTGGCAGGTCAGGGACTGAACTATGGCTACACCTTC. It translates to CASSLAGQGLNYGYTF.

The V gene is TRBV19, the J gene TRBJ1-4; the D gene is possibly TRBD1 (6 bases). Germline values: CDR1 LNHDA, CDR2 SQIVND (reference sequence). This CDR3 has 12 amino acids. The V end lost 5 bases, the J end lost 8 bases, and 9 bases lay between the germline ends. CDR3 protein: CASSSGTEKLFF. CDR3 in DNA: TGTGCCAGTAGTTCGGGGACAGAAAAACTGTTTTTT.

This clonotype was counted between two and nine times. The V call is TRBV3-1, the J call TRBJ2-7; weak D call: TRBD1 (5 bases). Germline V gene sequence: CDR1 LGHDT, CDR2 YNNKEL (reference sequence). Trimming removed 5 bases from V and 6 bases from J, with 17 bases in between. The length of the CDR3 is 14 residues. The CDR3 sequence: CASSSTRQSPEQYF. Here the CDR3 DNA reads TGTGCCAGCAGCTCTACCCGACAGAGCCCCGAGCAGTACTTC.

This clonotype was recorded a few times. The chain links TRBV5-5 to TRBJ2-7; TRBD1 might be the D (6 bases). The germline V gene has CDR1 SGHKS and CDR2 YYEKEE (reference sequence). The CDR3 consists of 14 residues. Trimming pared 4 bases from V and 3 bases from J, leaving 14 bases between. CDR3 bases: TGTGCCAGCAGCCTGTGGACAGACCTCTACGAGCAGTACTTC. It codes for CASSLWTDLYEQYF. Supplemented by reference TRBV5-5 and TRBJ2-7, the full variable domain reads DAGVTQSPTHLIKTRGQQVTLRCSPISGHKSVSWYQQVLGQGPQFIFQYYEKEERGRGNFPDRFSARQFPNYSSELNVNALLLGDSALYLCASSLWTDLYEQYFGPGTRLTVT.

This clonotype was recorded at least ten times. V gene TRBV6-5 combines with J gene TRBJ2-6, with unresolved D. Germline V CDR1 and CDR2: MNHEY, SVGAGI. Trimming removed 0 bases at V and 0 bases at J, with 3 bases between. The CDR3 totals 15 residues. CDR3 amino acids: CASSYSDSGANVLTF. The CDR3 nucleotides are TGTGCCAGCAGTTACTCGGACTCTGGGGCCAACGTCCTGACTTTC.

This clonotype was found many times. V and J are TRBV6-5 and TRBJ2-2; a weak D match, TRBD1 (6 bases). Trimming stripped 0 bases from V and 0 bases from J, with 11 bases between. The CDR3 has 17 residues. Germline values: CDR1 MNHEY, CDR2 SVGAGI. The CDR3 DNA reads as TGTGCCAGCAGTTACTCGTTGGGGGCCGCGAACACCGGGGAGCTGTTTTTT. Residues: CASSYSLGAANTGELFF.

This sequence joins TRBV20-1 and TRBJ2-1; D remains unclear. CDR3 length: 11 amino acids. The germline CDR1 and CDR2 sequences are DFQATT and SNEGSKA (reference sequence). Trimming pared 2 bases from V and 6 bases from J, leaving 5 bases between. CDR3 sequence reads: CSARSTNEQFF. As DNA, the CDR3 is TGCAGTGCTAGATCGACCAATGAGCAGTTCTTC.

The rearrangement uses TRBV20-1 and TRBJ2-3; 7 bases match TRBD2. Germline V gene lookup returns CDR1 DFQATT and CDR2 SNEGSKA (reference sequence). Losses at the gene ends were 0 bases for V and 2 bases for J; bases not matched to a gene: 8. This CDR3 region has 16 residues. This CDR3 reads CSARDSVAGLTDTQYF. CDR3 coding DNA: TGCAGTGCTAGAGATAGCGTAGCGGGCCTCACAGATACGCAGTATTTT.

This clonotype was counted ten times or more. The rearrangement links TRBV29-1 to TRBJ1-1; 11 bases align to TRBD1. The CDR3 contains 15 residues. V lost 7 bases to trimming and J lost 4 bases; unmatched junction nucleotides: 11. Germline V lookup: CDR1 SQVTM, CDR2 ANQGSEA. CDR3 in DNA: TGCAGCGGGGGACAGGGGGGAGGCATGAGCACTGAAGCTTTCTTT. Translating gives CSGGQGGGMSTEAFF. The complete variable domain, with remaining parts taken from reference TRBV29-1 and TRBJ1-1, reads SAVISQKPSRDICQRGTSLTIQCQVDSQVTMMFWYRQQPGQSLTLIATANQGSEATYESGFVIDKFPISRPNLTFSTLTVSNMSPEDSSIYLCSGGQGGGMSTEAFFGQGTRLTVV.

This clonotype was counted ten times or more. The chain employs TRBV7-2 and TRBJ1-3; D remains ambiguous. This CDR3 has 13 amino acids. Germline lookup yields CDR1 SGHTA and CDR2 FQGNSA. V lost 8 bases to trimming and J lost 0 bases, with 8 bases between them. CDR3 region: CASGYVSGNTIYF. The CDR3 nucleotides read TGTGCCAGCGGTTATGTCTCTGGAAACACCATATATTTT.

Many counts were recorded for this clonotype. The rearrangement uses TRBV12-3 or TRBV12-4 and TRBJ1-5; no firm D call. The germline V and J ends were trimmed by 1 base and 5 bases, with 6 bases remaining between them. This CDR3 is 13 amino acids long. The CDR3 DNA sequence: TGTGCCAGCAGTTTAGGGACCGATCAGCCCCAGCATTTT. This sequence encodes CASSLGTDQPQHF.

This clonotype was detected many times. The chain recombines TRBV5-1 with TRBJ2-7; no definite D call. Germline CDR1 and CDR2: SGHRS and YFSETQ. Trimming left V 1 base short and J 3 bases short, with 8 bases between. CDR3 length equals 13 residues. The CDR3 loop is CASSLFASYEQYF. CDR3 in DNA: TGCGCCAGCAGCTTGTTTGCCAGCTACGAGCAGTACTTC.

In its sample, this clonotype was seen many times. The chain recombines TRBV24-1 with TRBJ2-1, with 10 bases that match TRBD2. Trimming at V came to 3 bases and at J to 3 bases, leaving 7 bases not matched to a gene. In germline, CDR1 is KGHDR, CDR2 SFDVKD. The CDR3 extends over 17 amino acids. DNA of the CDR3: TGTGCCACCAGTGATCCCCGCGGACTAGCGGACTACAATGAGCAGTTCTTC. This sequence encodes CATSDPRGLADYNEQFF.

This clonotype was seen ten or more times. The V gene is TRBV5-1, the J gene TRBJ2-7; D is unclear. The V end was cut by 6 bases, the J end by 3 bases, with 10 bases between. The CDR3 consists of 12 residues. Germline CDR1 is SGHRS and CDR2 is YFSETQ. CDR3 protein: CASNQGLYEQYF. CDR3 nucleotide sequence: TGCGCCAGCAATCAAGGCCTCTACGAGCAGTACTTC.

The chain links TRBV5-1 to TRBJ2-1; 8 bases agree with TRBD1. Germline V gene sequence: CDR1 SGHRS, CDR2 YFSETQ. V lost 4 bases and J lost 4; bases outside the gene matches: 7. This CDR3 region has 15 residues. The CDR3 DNA is TGCGCCAGCAGCCTCACGGGACAGGAATACAATGAGCAGTTCTTC. This translates into CASSLTGQEYNEQFF. The full variable domain, in which reference TRBV5-1 and TRBJ2-1 provide the parts outside the CDR3, is KAGVTQTPRYLIKTRGQQVTLSCSPISGHRSVSWYQQTPGQGLQFLFEYFSETQRNKGNFPGRFSGRQFSNSRSEMNVSTLELGDSALYLCASSLTGQEYNEQFFGPGTRLTVL.

This clonotype has ten or more counts. The chain recombines TRBV11-2 with TRBJ2-7; D is possibly TRBD2 (5 bases). The CDR3 runs to 13 residues. Trimming removed 5 bases from V and 0 bases from J, with 8 bases in between. The germline gives CDR1 SGHAT, CDR2 FQNNGV. CDR3 region: CASSQDYSYEQYF. For the CDR3, the DNA is TGTGCCAGCAGCCAAGACTACTCCTACGAGCAGTACTTC.

The V call is TRBV19, the J call TRBJ1-5; no reliable D call. This CDR3 spans 12 amino acids. Germline CDR1 reads LNHDA; CDR2 reads SQIVND (reference sequence). V shed 6 bases and J shed 7 bases, with 10 bases lying between them. CDR3 in DNA: TGTGCCAGTAGGATGGTGGGGCAGCCCCAGCATTTT. The encoded protein is CASRMVGQPQHF.

This clonotype has just a few counts. This chain joins TRBV5-4 and TRBJ2-1; D is unresolved. Trimming removed 2 bases from V and 0 bases from J, with 9 bases in between. The CDR3 consists of 15 residues. Germline V gene data show CDR1 as SGHNT and CDR2 as YYREEE (reference sequence). This chain's CDR3 is CASSFVGSSYNEQFF. The CDR3 DNA follows: TGTGCCAGCAGCTTCGTGGGAAGCTCCTACAATGAGCAGTTCTTC.

This clonotype was counted many times. This chain connects TRBV20-1 to TRBJ1-2, with D possibly TRBD1 on 6 matching bases. Between the trimmed V and J ends, which lost 0 bases and 3 bases, there was a span of 11 bases. CDR1 DFQATT and CDR2 SNEGSKA come from the germline V gene (reference sequence). CDR3 length: 14 amino acids. The chain's CDR3 is CSARDLRGDYGYTF. CDR3 in DNA: TGCAGTGCTAGAGATCTCAGGGGAGACTATGGCTACACCTTC.

This clonotype was seen repeatedly, ten times or more. The chain's CDR3 is CSATGRNLGNEQFF. The CDR3 DNA follows: TGCAGTGCCACGGGACGCAATCTCGGCAATGAGCAGTTCTTC. The V call is TRBV20-1, the J call TRBJ2-1, with D perhaps matching TRBD1 or TRBD2 (5 bases each). The length of the CDR3 is 14 residues. CDR1 and CDR2 (germline): DFQATT, SNEGSKA (reference sequence). V shed 6 bases and J shed 6 bases, with 18 bases lying between them.

This clonotype was found many times. The chain couples TRBV4-2 to TRBJ1-3; unclear D gene. The V end lost 4 bases, the J end lost 11 bases, and 9 bases lay between the germline ends. Germline assignment: CDR1 LGHNA and CDR2 YNFKEQ. CDR3 length: 11 amino acids. The CDR3 is CASSLPGAIYF. The CDR3 DNA reads TGTGCCAGCAGCCTCCCCGGGGCCATATATTTT.